The present TCR beta chain was sequenced within a study of OX40 agonist ivuxolimab in advanced cancers. Germline CDR1 is SEHNR and CDR2 is FQNEAQ (reference sequence). This CDR3 has 12 residues. The ends were cut back, 3 bases at V and 15 bases at J, with 15 bases in the middle. Produced via immunoSEQ multiplex PCR; TCRdb's table is partial and in-frame only. Among approximately 61,000 clones listed, 80% to 90% were seen once. This chain joins TRBV7-9 and TRBJ2-1, with D tentatively TRBD2 (6 bases). The sequencing used CD4+ or CD8+ T cells sorted from blood, collected in a trial of the OX40 agonist ivuxolimab. The origin of this receptor is an adult with an advanced solid tumor such as melanoma, head and neck, liver or kidney cancer. The CDR3 DNA reads TGTGCCAGCAGCTTGGAGGGCAGGAATTCGTTCTTC. As protein: CASSLEGRNSFF.